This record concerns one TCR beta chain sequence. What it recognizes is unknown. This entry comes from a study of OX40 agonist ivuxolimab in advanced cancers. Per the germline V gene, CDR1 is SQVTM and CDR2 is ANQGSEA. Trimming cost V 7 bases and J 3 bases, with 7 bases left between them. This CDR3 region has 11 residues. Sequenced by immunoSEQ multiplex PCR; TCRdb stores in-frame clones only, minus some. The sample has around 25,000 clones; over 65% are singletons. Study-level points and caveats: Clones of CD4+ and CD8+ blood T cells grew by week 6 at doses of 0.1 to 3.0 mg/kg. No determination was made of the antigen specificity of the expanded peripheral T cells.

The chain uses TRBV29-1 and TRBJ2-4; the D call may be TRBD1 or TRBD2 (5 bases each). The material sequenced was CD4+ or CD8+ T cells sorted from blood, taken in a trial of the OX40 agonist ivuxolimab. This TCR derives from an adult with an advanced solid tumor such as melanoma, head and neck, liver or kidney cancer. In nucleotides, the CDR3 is TGCAGCGGGGGGAACAAAAACATTCAGTACTTC. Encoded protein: CSGGNKNIQYF.